This T cell receptor beta chain is drawn from a study of cytomegalovirus exposure and HLA in healthy donors. The CDR3 is 15 amino acids. The germline V gene has CDR1 LNHNV and CDR2 YYDKDF (reference sequence). V was pared by 0 bases and J by 4 bases, with 4 bases of the junction left unmatched. In the case of this clone: Its target is unknown.

Study conclusions and caveats: Confirmation in vitro established that three CMV-associated chains were specific for CMV antigens. Most subjects had HLA-A and HLA-B alleles reportedly predicted accurately by TCR beta sequences. The study flagged fewer than 200 TCR beta chains as cytomegalovirus-associated.

Researchers ran the PCR with 60 Vbeta and 13 Jbeta primers. Libraries were prepared by immunoSEQ multiplex PCR; TCRdb keeps only in-frame clonotypes and omits some of them. The sample shows over 85,000 clones, about 80% of them seen only once. This receptor was obtained from a man in his forties in good health and CMV-seronegative. The chain carries TRBV15 and TRBJ2-5, with 8 nucleotides matching TRBD1. Sequenced: PBMCs. The CDR3 region is CATSRERTGLETQYF. The CDR3 DNA sequence: TGTGCCACCAGCAGAGAAAGGACAGGGCTAGAGACCCAGTACTTC.